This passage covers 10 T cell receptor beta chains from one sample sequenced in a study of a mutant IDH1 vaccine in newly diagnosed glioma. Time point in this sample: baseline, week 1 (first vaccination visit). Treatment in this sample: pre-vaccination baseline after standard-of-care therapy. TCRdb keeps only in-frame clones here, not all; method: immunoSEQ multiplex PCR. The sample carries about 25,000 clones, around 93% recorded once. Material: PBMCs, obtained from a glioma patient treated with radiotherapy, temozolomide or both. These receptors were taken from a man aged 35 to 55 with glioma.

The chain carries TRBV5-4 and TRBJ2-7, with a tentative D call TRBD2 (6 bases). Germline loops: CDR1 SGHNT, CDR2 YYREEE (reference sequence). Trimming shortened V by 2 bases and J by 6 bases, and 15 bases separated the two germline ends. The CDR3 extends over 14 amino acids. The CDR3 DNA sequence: TGTGCCAGCAGCTTAGGTATAGCGGCGAGCGAGCAGTACTTC. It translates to CASSLGIAASEQYF. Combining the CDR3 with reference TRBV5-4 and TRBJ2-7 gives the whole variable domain ETGVTQSPTHLIKTRGQQVTLRCSSQSGHNTVSWYQQALGQGPQFIFQYYREEENGRGNFPPRFSGLQFPNYSSELNVNALELDDSALYLCASSLGIAASEQYFGPGTRLTVT.

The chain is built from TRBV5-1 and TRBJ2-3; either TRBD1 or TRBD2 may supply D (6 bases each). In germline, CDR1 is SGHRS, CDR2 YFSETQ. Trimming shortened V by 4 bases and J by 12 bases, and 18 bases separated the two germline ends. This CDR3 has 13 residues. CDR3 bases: TGCGCCAGCAGCATTTCATATGGGGGGCCCCAGTATTTT. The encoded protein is CASSISYGGPQYF.

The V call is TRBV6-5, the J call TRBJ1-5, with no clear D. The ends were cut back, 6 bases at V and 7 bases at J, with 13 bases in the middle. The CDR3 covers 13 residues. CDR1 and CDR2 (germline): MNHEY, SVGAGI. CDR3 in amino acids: CASSPSRIQPQHF. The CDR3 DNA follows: TGTGCCAGCAGCCCCTCCCGTATCCAGCCCCAGCATTTT.

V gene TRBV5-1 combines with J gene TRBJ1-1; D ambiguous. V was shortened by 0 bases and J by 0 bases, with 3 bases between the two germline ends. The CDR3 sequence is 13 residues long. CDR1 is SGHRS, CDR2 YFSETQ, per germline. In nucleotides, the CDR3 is TGCGCCAGCAGCTTGGAGGTGAACACTGAAGCTTTCTTT. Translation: CASSLEVNTEAFF. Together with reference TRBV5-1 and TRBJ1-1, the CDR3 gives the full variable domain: KAGVTQTPRYLIKTRGQQVTLSCSPISGHRSVSWYQQTPGQGLQFLFEYFSETQRNKGNFPGRFSGRQFSNSRSEMNVSTLELGDSALYLCASSLEVNTEAFFGQGTRLTVV.

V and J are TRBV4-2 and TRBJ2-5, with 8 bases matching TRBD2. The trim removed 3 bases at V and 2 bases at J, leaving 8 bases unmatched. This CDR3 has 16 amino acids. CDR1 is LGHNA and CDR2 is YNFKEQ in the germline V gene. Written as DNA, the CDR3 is TGTGCCAGCAGCCAGGGTACTAGCGGTCAACAAGAGACCCAGTACTTC. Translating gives CASSQGTSGQQETQYF.

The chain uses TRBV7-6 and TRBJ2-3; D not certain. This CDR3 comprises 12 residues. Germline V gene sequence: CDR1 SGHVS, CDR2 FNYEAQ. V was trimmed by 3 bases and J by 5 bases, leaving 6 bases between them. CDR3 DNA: TGTGCCAGCAGCTTTAGGCAAGATACGCAGTATTTT. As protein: CASSFRQDTQYF.

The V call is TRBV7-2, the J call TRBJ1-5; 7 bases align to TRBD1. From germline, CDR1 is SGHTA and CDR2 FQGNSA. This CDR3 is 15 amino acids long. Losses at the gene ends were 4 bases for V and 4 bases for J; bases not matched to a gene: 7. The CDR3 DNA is TGTGCCAGCAGCTCACCGGGACAGCGAAATCAGCCCCAGCATTTT. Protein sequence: CASSSPGQRNQPQHF.

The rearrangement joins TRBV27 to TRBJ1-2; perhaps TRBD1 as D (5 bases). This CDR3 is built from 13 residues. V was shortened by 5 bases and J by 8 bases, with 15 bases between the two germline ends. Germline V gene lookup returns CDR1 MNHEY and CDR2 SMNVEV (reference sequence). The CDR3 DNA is TGTGCCAGCAGTCCGGGGAGGGGAGCGGGCTACACCTTC. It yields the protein CASSPGRGAGYTF.

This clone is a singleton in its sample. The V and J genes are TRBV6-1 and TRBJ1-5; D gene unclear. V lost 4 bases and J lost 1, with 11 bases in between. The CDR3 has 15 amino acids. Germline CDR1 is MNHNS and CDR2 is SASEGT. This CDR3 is CASSVRLDSNQPQHF. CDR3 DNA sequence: TGTGCCAGCAGTGTTCGCCTGGACAGCAATCAGCCCCAGCATTTT.

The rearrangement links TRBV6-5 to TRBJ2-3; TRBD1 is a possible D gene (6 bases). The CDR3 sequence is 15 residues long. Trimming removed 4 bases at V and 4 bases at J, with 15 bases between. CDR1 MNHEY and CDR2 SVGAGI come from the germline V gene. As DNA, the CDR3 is TGTGCCAGCAGTTCCGTTGGGGGCTCGGCAGATACGCAGTATTTT. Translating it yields CASSSVGGSADTQYF.